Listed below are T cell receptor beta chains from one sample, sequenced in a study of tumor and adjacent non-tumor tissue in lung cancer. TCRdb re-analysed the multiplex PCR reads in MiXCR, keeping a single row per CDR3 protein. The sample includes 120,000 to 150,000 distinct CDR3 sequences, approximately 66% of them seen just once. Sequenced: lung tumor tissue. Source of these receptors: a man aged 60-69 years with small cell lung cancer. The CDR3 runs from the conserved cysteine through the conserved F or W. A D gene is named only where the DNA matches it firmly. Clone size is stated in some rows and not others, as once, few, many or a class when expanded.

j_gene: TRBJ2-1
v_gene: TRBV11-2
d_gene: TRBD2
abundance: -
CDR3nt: TGTGCCAGCAGCTTAGGACTAGCGGGGGCCTACCCTCATCAGTTCTTC
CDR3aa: CASSLGLAGAYPHQFF

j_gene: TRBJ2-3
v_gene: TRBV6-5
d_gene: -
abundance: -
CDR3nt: TGTGCCGGCAGTTACTCGATGGCAGATATGCAGTATTTT
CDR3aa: CAGSYSMADMQYF

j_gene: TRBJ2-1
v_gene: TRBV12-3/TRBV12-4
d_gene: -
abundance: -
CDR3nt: TGTGCCAGCGCTTTGAATAAGGGAAATGAGCAGTTCTTC
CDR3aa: CASALNKGNEQFF

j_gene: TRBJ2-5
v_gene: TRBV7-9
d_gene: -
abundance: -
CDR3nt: TGTGCCAGCATCAGCTCCCTTGGGGAGACCCAGTACTTC
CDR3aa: CASISSLGETQYF

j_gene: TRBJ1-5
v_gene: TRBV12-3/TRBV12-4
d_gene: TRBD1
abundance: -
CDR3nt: TGTACCAGTAGTCTCCAGACAGGGGGCTACAGTCAGCCCCAGCATTTT
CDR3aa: CTSSLQTGGYSQPQHF

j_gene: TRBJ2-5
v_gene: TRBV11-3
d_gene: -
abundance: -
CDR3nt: TGTGCCAGGATCCTCCTTGACAGGTTGGGAGAGGCCCAGTACTTC
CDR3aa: CARILLDRLGEAQYF

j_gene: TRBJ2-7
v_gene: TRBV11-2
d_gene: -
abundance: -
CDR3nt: TGTGCCAGCAGCTCGTATCTAGGCCAGGCCTACGAGCAGTGCTTC
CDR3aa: CASSSYLGQAYEQCF

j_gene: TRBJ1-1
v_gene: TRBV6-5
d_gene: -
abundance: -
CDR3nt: TGTGCCAGCAGTTTAGGGATGAACACTGAAGCTTACTTT
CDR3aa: CASSLGMNTEAYF

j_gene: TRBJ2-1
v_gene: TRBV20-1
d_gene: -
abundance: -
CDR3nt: TGCAGTGCAAGCAAGGATGGGGATTACAATGAGCAGTTCTTC
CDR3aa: CSASKDGDYNEQFF

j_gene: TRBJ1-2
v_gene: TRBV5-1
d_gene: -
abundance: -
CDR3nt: TGCGCCAGCAGCTCGCGAGGGGATAAGAGTGGCTACACCTTC
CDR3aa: CASSSRGDKSGYTF

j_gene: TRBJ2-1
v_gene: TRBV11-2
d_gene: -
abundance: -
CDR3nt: TGTGCCAGCAGCTTAGGGAGGATGGACGATGAGCAATTCTTC
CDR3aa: CASSLGRMDDEQFF

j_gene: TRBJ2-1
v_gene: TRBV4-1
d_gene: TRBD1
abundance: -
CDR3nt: TGCGCCAGCAGCCAAGCTTCGGGACAGCCCTACAGTGAGCAGTTCTTC
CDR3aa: CASSQASGQPYSEQFF

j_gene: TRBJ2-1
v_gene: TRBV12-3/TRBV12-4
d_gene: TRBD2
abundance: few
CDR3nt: TGTGCCAGCAGCCCGCCGTTTGGTACTAGCGGGAGGGCCTATGATGAGCAGTTCTTC
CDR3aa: CASSPPFGTSGRAYDEQFF

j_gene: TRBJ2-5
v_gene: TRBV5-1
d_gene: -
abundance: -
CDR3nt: TGCACCAGCAGCGTCACAGGGCGAGGGGAAGAGACCCAGTACTTC
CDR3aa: CTSSVTGRGEETQYF

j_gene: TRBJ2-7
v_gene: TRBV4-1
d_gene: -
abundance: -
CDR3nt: TGCGCCAGCAGCCAAGCACCTGGACAGTATTCCTACGAGCAGTACTTC
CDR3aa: CASSQAPGQYSYEQYF

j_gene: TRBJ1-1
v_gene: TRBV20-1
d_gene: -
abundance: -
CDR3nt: TGCAGTACCGCCCCATACAGGGCGATGAACGCTGAAGCTTTCTTT
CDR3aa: CSTAPYRAMNAEAFF

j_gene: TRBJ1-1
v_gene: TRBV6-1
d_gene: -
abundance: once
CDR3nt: TGTGCCAACACTGGACGGCGGGACACTGAAGCTTTCTTT
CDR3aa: CANTGRRDTEAFF

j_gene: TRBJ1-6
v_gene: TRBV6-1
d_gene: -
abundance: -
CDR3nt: -
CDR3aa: CASSGVGFGSPHHF

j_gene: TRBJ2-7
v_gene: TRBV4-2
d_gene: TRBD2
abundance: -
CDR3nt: TGTGTCAGCAGCCGGGGTTTATTAGCGGGAGTAAACGAGCAGTACTTC
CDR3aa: CVSSRGLLAGVNEQYF

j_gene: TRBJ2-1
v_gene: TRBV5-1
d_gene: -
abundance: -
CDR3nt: TGTGCCAGCAGCCCAACCACGAATGATCAGTTCTTC
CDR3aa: CASSPTTNDQFF

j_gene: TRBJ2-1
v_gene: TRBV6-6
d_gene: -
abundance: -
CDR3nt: TGTGTCAGCAGTTACATCCCTACTAAGGGGCAGTCCTTC
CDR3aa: CVSSYIPTKGQSF

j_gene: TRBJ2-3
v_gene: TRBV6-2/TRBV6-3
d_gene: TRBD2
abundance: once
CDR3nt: TGTACCAGCAGTTACGGGACTAGCGGGAGATTCAAGGATACGCAGTATTTT
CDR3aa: CTSSYGTSGRFKDTQYF

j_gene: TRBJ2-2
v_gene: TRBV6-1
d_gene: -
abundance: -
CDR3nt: TGTGCCAGCGGGTCCCCCTTGGGCAGGGGGGCCGGGGAGCTGTTTTTT
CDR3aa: CASGSPLGRGAGELFF

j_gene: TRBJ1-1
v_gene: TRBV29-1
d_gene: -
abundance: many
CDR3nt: TGCAGCGTTGCCCCCCAGGGTACGCCAGCTTTCTTT
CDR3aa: CSVAPQGTPAFF

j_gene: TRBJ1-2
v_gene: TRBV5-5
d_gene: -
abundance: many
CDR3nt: TGTGCCAGCAGCTTGGGTCACCCGGGGGACTATGGCTACACCTTC
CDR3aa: CASSLGHPGDYGYTF

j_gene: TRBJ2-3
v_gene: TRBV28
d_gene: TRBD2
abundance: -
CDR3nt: TGTGTCAGTAGGGTGGGAGCGGGAGGGCCGAATACGCAGTATTTT
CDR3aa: CVSRVGAGGPNTQYF

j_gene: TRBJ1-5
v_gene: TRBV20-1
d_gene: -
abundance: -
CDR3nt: TGCAGTGCCAAGGACGGGGGCAATCAGCCCCAGCATTTT
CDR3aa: CSAKDGGNQPQHF

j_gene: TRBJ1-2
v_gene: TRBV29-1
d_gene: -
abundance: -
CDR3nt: TGCAGCGTTGTGAATGATAGGAACTACTATGGCTACACCTTC
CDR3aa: CSVVNDRNYYGYTF

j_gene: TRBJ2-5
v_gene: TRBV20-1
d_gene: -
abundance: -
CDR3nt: TGCAGTGCTAGAGGAAGTGCACCTGAAGAGACCCAGTACTTC
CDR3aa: CSARGSAPEETQYF

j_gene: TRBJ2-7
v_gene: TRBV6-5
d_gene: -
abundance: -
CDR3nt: TGTGCCAGTAGTGTCATTCCCGGGAGCTCCTACGAGCAGTACTTC
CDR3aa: CASSVIPGSSYEQYF

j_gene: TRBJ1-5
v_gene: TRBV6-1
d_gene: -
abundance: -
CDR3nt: TGTGCCAGCAGCGGCCAACTAGCGGGTACAGATACGCAGCATTTT
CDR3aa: CASSGQLAGTDTQHF

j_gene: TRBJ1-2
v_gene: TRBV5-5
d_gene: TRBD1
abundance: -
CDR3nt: TGTGCCAGCAGCTGGACAGGCTCCGTTGCTGGCTACACCTTC
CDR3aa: CASSWTGSVAGYTF

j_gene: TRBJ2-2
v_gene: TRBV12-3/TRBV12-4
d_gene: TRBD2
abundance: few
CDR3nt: TGTGCCAGCAGTCCTCGGCTAGCGGGGGGGACCCGTCGGTCCGGGGAGCTGTTTTTT
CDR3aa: CASSPRLAGGTRRSGELFF

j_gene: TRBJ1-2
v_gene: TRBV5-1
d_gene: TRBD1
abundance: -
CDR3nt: TGCGCCAGCACCCAACAGGGGCAGGTTGGCTACAGCTTC
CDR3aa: CASTQQGQVGYSF

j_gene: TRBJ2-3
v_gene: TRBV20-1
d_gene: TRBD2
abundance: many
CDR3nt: TGCAGTGCTAGAGGTTGGCGGGGGGGAGATACGCAGTATTTT
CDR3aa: CSARGWRGGDTQYF

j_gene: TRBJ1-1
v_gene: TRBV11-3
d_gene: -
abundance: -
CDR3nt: TGTCCCAGCAGCTTAGAGGGGGGCACTGGAGCTTTCTTT
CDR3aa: CPSSLEGGTGAFF

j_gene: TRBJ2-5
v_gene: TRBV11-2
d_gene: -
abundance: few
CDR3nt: TGTGCCAGCACCTTAACCGAGACCCAAGAATACTTC
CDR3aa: CASTLTETQEYF

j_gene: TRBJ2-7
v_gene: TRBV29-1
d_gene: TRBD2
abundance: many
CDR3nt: TGCAGCGCCCACAGGACTAGCGGTACCTACGAGCAGTACTTC
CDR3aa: CSAHRTSGTYEQYF

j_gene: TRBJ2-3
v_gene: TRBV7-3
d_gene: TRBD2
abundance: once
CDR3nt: TGTGCCAGCAGCCCCGAACTAGCGGGTAGCACAGATACGCAGTATTTT
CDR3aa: CASSPELAGSTDTQYF

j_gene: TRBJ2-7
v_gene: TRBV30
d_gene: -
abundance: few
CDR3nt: TGTGCCTGGAGTGCCCTCCCCCAGTTAGTGAACTACGAGCAGTACTTC
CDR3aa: CAWSALPQLVNYEQYF

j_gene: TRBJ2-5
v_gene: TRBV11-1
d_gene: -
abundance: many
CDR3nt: TGTGCCAGCAGCTCACGGTTGGGGGAGACCCAGTACTTC
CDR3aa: CASSSRLGETQYF

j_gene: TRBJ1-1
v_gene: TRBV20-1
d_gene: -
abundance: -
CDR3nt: TGCAGTGCTAGGGGGAGGACCGGTCTGAACACTGAAGCTTTCTTT
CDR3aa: CSARGRTGLNTEAFF

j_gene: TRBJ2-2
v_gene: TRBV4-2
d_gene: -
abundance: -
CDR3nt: TGTGCCGGCAGCCTTGGTCTGGGTGGAAACACCGGGGAGCTGTTTTTT
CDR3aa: CAGSLGLGGNTGELFF

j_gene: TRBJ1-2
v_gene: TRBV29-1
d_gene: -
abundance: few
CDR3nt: TGCAGCGTTGGGGGAACAGGGTGGCGCGATGGCTACACCTTC
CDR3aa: CSVGGTGWRDGYTF

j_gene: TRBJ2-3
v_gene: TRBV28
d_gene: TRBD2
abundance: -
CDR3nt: TGTGCCAGCAGCCTGACTAGCGGGGACGGTGATACGCAGTATTTT
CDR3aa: CASSLTSGDGDTQYF

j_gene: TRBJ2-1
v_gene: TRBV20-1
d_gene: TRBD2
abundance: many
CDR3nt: TGCAGTGCTTCTCTAGCGGGAGGGTACAATGAGCAGTTCTTC
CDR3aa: CSASLAGGYNEQFF

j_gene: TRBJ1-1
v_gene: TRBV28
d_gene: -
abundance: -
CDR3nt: TGTGCCAGCAGGGCGGGCCGGGCTTTCTTT
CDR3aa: CASRAGRAFF

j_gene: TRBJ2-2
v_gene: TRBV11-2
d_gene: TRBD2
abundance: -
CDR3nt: TGTGCCAGCAGGACGGGAGGCTTCGGGGAGCTGTTTTTT
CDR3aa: CASRTGGFGELFF